A single sample gave rise to the 4 T cell receptor beta chains below, sequenced in a study of cytomegalovirus exposure and HLA in healthy donors (dated by TCRdb to about 2017). Libraries were prepared through the immunoSEQ multiplex PCR assay. A mixture of 60 forward primers for TCR Vbeta segments and 13 reverse primers for TCR Jbeta segments was used in the multiplex PCR. The table was pulled from immuneACCESS by TCRdb, which kept in-frame rearrangements only. Such tables lose some clones; where checked, under half of the loss comes from unresolved V genes, and the rest has no known cause. Present in this sample are approximately 110,000 clones, about 74% of which were seen just once. Roughly 4.1% of the sample goes to the ten largest clones. The sample consisted of PBMCs. Receptors were obtained from a woman aged 45-59 years in good health and CMV-seropositive.

The sample holds one count of this clone. This sequence joins TRBV5-1 and TRBJ1-2; D unresolved. Per germline, CDR1 SGHRS and CDR2 YFSETQ. The CDR3 consists of 15 residues. V was pared by 0 bases and J by 6 bases, with 15 bases between. CDR3 region: CASSLEPPGIHGYTF. As DNA, the CDR3 is TGCGCCAGCAGCTTGGAGCCTCCGGGAATCCATGGCTACACCTTC.

The table lists this clone with a few counts. This chain's CDR3 is CASSRGTTTGQPQHF. The CDR3 DNA is TGTGCCAGCAGCCGCGGCACGACGACTGGGCAGCCCCAGCATTTT. The rearrangement uses TRBV7-9 and TRBJ1-5; D remains unclear. This CDR3 spans 15 amino acids. CDR1 is SEHNR and CDR2 is FQNEAQ in the germline V gene (reference sequence). Trimming removed 5 bases from V and 7 bases from J, with 18 bases in between.

The V gene is TRBV11-3, the J gene TRBJ1-1, with a possible D match to TRBD1 (5 bases). The germline V and J ends were trimmed by 2 bases and 2 bases, with 9 bases remaining between them. This CDR3 region has 14 residues. Germline V gene data show CDR1 as SGHNT and CDR2 as YENEEA. The CDR3 spells CASSLNRHNTEAFF. CDR3 coding DNA: TGTGCCAGCAGCTTAAACAGGCACAACACTGAAGCTTTCTTT.

J is TRBJ2-1 and V is TRBV7-6; 8 bases map to TRBD2. V lost 5 bases, J lost 10 bases, and 16 bases stayed unmatched. There are 16 residues in the CDR3. Germline CDR1 and CDR2: SGHVS and FNYEAQ. The CDR3: CASSRGGTGGAEEQFF. CDR3 nucleotide sequence: TGTGCCAGCAGCCGAGGAGGAACCGGGGGGGCGGAAGAGCAGTTCTTC.